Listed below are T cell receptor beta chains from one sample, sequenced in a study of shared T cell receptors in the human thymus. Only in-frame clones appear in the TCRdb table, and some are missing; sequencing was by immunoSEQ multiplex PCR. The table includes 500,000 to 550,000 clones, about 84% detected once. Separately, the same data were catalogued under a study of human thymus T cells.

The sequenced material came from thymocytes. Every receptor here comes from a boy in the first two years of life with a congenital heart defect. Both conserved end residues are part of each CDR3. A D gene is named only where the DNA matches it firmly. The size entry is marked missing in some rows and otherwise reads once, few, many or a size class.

cdr3_aa: CVGGDGKSTDTQYF
cdr3_nt: TGCGTGGGGGGGGACGGCAAATCCACAGATACGCAGTATTTT
clone_size: -
j_call: TRBJ2-3
v_call: TRBV29-1
cdr3_length: 14
d_call: TRBD2

cdr3_aa: CASSGGPSQYF
cdr3_nt: TGTGCCAGCAGTGGGGGCCCATCGCAGTATTTT
clone_size: -
j_call: TRBJ2-3
v_call: TRBV6-1
cdr3_length: 11
d_call: -

cdr3_aa: CASSESYNEQFF
cdr3_nt: TGTGCCAGTAGTGAGTCCTACAATGAGCAGTTCTTC
clone_size: -
j_call: TRBJ2-1
v_call: TRBV19
cdr3_length: 12
d_call: -

cdr3_aa: CASSFRDSETYEQYF
cdr3_nt: TGCGCCAGCAGCTTCCGGGACTCCGAAACCTACGAGCAGTACTTC
clone_size: -
j_call: TRBJ2-7
v_call: TRBV5-1
cdr3_length: 15
d_call: -

cdr3_aa: CASSEEGGRLETQYF
cdr3_nt: TGTGCCAGCAGTGAAGAGGGAGGGCGGCTAGAGACCCAGTACTTC
clone_size: -
j_call: TRBJ2-5
v_call: TRBV2
cdr3_length: 15
d_call: TRBD2

cdr3_aa: CASSQERTAGANVLTF
cdr3_nt: TGTGCCAGCAGCCAAGAGAGGACAGCTGGGGCCAACGTCCTGACTTTC
clone_size: -
j_call: TRBJ2-6
v_call: TRBV14
cdr3_length: 16
d_call: -

cdr3_aa: CASSPGQPGTYNEQFF
cdr3_nt: TGTGCCAGCAGCCCTGGACAGCCGGGAACCTACAATGAGCAGTTCTTC
clone_size: few
j_call: TRBJ2-1
v_call: TRBV5-4
cdr3_length: 16
d_call: -

cdr3_aa: CASSHYSGRAYEQYF
cdr3_nt: TGTGCCAGCAGCCACTATAGCGGGAGGGCGTACGAGCAGTACTTC
clone_size: -
j_call: TRBJ2-7
v_call: TRBV11-2
cdr3_length: 15
d_call: TRBD2

cdr3_aa: CASRTSGNAETQYF
cdr3_nt: TGTGCCAGCCGGACTAGCGGGAATGCAGAGACCCAGTACTTC
clone_size: once
j_call: TRBJ2-5
v_call: TRBV6-7
cdr3_length: 14
d_call: TRBD2

cdr3_aa: CASSEYDRVYEQYF
cdr3_nt: TGTGCCAGCAGCGAATACGACAGGGTCTACGAGCAGTACTTC
clone_size: -
j_call: TRBJ2-7
v_call: TRBV9
cdr3_length: 14
d_call: TRBD1

cdr3_aa: CASSSRAQVNTEAFF
cdr3_nt: TGTGCCAGCAGCTCGAGAGCACAGGTGAACACTGAAGCTTTCTTT
clone_size: -
j_call: TRBJ1-1
v_call: TRBV7-2
cdr3_length: 15
d_call: -

cdr3_aa: CASSEGLAEREQFF
cdr3_nt: TGCGCCAGCAGTGAAGGACTAGCGGAGAGGGAGCAGTTCTTC
clone_size: few
j_call: TRBJ2-1
v_call: TRBV10-1
cdr3_length: 14
d_call: TRBD2

cdr3_aa: CASSPPGQGLYGYTF
cdr3_nt: TGTGCCAGCTCACCACCGGGACAGGGGCTCTATGGCTACACCTTC
clone_size: once
j_call: TRBJ1-2
v_call: TRBV18
cdr3_length: 15
d_call: TRBD1

cdr3_aa: CASSQDDEAGGGDSEQFF
cdr3_nt: TGCGCCAGCAGCCAAGATGATGAGGCGGGAGGCGGGGACAGTGAGCAGTTCTTC
clone_size: -
j_call: TRBJ2-1
v_call: TRBV4-3
cdr3_length: 18
d_call: -

cdr3_aa: CASSSDIRAGRSYNEQFF
cdr3_nt: TGTGCCAGCAGTTCCGACATCCGAGCGGGACGGTCCTACAATGAGCAGTTCTTC
clone_size: -
j_call: TRBJ2-1
v_call: TRBV27
cdr3_length: 18
d_call: TRBD2

cdr3_aa: CASSDPPAGGGEQYF
cdr3_nt: TGTGCCAGCAGCGACCCACCAGCGGGAGGTGGCGAGCAGTACTTC
clone_size: -
j_call: TRBJ2-7
v_call: TRBV9
cdr3_length: 15
d_call: TRBD2

cdr3_aa: CASSEARDSEAFF
cdr3_nt: TGTGCCAGCAGTGAAGCGCGCGACAGCGAAGCTTTCTTT
clone_size: -
j_call: TRBJ1-1
v_call: TRBV6-1
cdr3_length: 13
d_call: -

cdr3_aa: CASSQEGQGGNEQFF
cdr3_nt: TGCGCCAGCAGCCAAGAAGGACAGGGGGGGAATGAGCAGTTCTTC
clone_size: -
j_call: TRBJ2-1
v_call: TRBV4-3
cdr3_length: 15
d_call: TRBD1

cdr3_aa: CASGTRNTEAFF
cdr3_nt: TGTGCCAGCGGGACACGGAACACTGAAGCTTTCTTT
clone_size: -
j_call: TRBJ1-1
v_call: TRBV6-4
cdr3_length: 12
d_call: -

cdr3_aa: CASSLVGRGCEQYF
cdr3_nt: TGCGCCAGCAGCTTGGTCGGCAGGGGTTGCGAGCAGTACTTC
clone_size: few
j_call: TRBJ2-7
v_call: TRBV5-1
cdr3_length: 14
d_call: -

cdr3_aa: CASSQVARQGVCQPQHF
cdr3_nt: TGTGCCAGCAGCCAAGTGGCTCGACAGGGAGTGTGCCAGCCCCAGCATTTT
clone_size: -
j_call: TRBJ1-5
v_call: TRBV4-2
cdr3_length: 17
d_call: TRBD1

cdr3_aa: CASSQDGSGGPYMNEQFF
cdr3_nt: TGCGCCAGCAGCCAAGATGGTTCGGGAGGGCCATATATGAATGAGCAGTTCTTC
clone_size: -
j_call: TRBJ2-1
v_call: TRBV4-1
cdr3_length: 18
d_call: TRBD2

cdr3_aa: CASSLESQKSGKNTGELFF
cdr3_nt: TGTGCCAGCAGCTTAGAGAGTCAGAAGAGCGGGAAGAACACCGGGGAGCTGTTTTTT
clone_size: -
j_call: TRBJ2-2
v_call: TRBV5-6
cdr3_length: 19
d_call: TRBD2

cdr3_aa: CASSIGSAEQETQYF
cdr3_nt: TGTGCCAGCAGCATAGGGTCCGCGGAGCAAGAGACCCAGTACTTC
clone_size: once
j_call: TRBJ2-5
v_call: TRBV11-2
cdr3_length: 15
d_call: -

cdr3_aa: CASSQRGAGGHQETQYF
cdr3_nt: TGTGCCAGCAGCCAAAGAGGGGCAGGGGGCCACCAAGAGACCCAGTACTTC
clone_size: -
j_call: TRBJ2-5
v_call: TRBV11-2
cdr3_length: 17
d_call: TRBD1

cdr3_aa: CASSYGTSERVYEQYF
cdr3_nt: TGTGCCAGCAGTTACGGGACTAGCGAAAGGGTCTACGAGCAGTACTTC
clone_size: -
j_call: TRBJ2-7
v_call: TRBV6-5
cdr3_length: 16
d_call: TRBD2

cdr3_aa: CASSQGRSGSTDTQYF
cdr3_nt: TGCGCCAGCAGCCAAGGTCGGAGCGGGAGCACAGATACGCAGTATTTT
clone_size: -
j_call: TRBJ2-3
v_call: TRBV4-1
cdr3_length: 16
d_call: -

cdr3_aa: CASSSLQTSGVSYEQYF
cdr3_nt: TGCGCCAGCAGCTCACTACAAACTAGCGGGGTCTCCTACGAGCAGTACTTC
clone_size: -
j_call: TRBJ2-7
v_call: TRBV5-1
cdr3_length: 17
d_call: TRBD2

cdr3_aa: CASSFQSGLRYEQYF
cdr3_nt: TGTGCCAGCAGCTTCCAAAGCGGGCTTCGCTACGAGCAGTACTTC
clone_size: -
j_call: TRBJ2-7
v_call: TRBV7-2
cdr3_length: 15
d_call: -

cdr3_aa: CASRPLTGPNEQYF
cdr3_nt: TGTGCCAGCAGGCCATTGACAGGACCCAACGAGCAGTACTTC
clone_size: -
j_call: TRBJ2-7
v_call: TRBV6-5
cdr3_length: 14
d_call: -

cdr3_aa: CAISAATGRTDTQYF
cdr3_nt: TGTGCCATCAGTGCTGCGACAGGGAGGACAGATACGCAGTATTTT
clone_size: few
j_call: TRBJ2-3
v_call: TRBV10-3
cdr3_length: 15
d_call: -

cdr3_aa: CASSYLEGETQYF
cdr3_nt: TGTGCCAGCAGCTACCTGGAGGGGGAGACCCAGTACTTC
clone_size: -
j_call: TRBJ2-5
v_call: TRBV5-6
cdr3_length: 13
d_call: -

cdr3_aa: CASSLDSGQGKNIQYF
cdr3_nt: TGTGCCAGCAGCTTGGACTCCGGACAGGGGAAAAACATTCAGTACTTC
clone_size: -
j_call: TRBJ2-4
v_call: TRBV5-4
cdr3_length: 16
d_call: TRBD1

cdr3_aa: CASSEGGETQYF
cdr3_nt: TGTGCCAGCAGTGAGGGAGGTGAGACCCAGTACTTC
clone_size: -
j_call: TRBJ2-5
v_call: TRBV25-1
cdr3_length: 12
d_call: -

cdr3_aa: CASMGRSGSGANVLTF
cdr3_nt: TGCGCCAGCATGGGGAGGTCGGGCTCTGGGGCCAACGTCCTGACTTTC
clone_size: -
j_call: TRBJ2-6
v_call: TRBV10-1
cdr3_length: 16
d_call: -

cdr3_aa: CASSQTRGQGPLYEQYF
cdr3_nt: TGTGCCAGCAGCCAAACTCGGGGACAGGGGCCCCTTTACGAGCAGTACTTC
clone_size: -
j_call: TRBJ2-7
v_call: TRBV7-9
cdr3_length: 17
d_call: TRBD1

cdr3_aa: CSVNNEQFF
cdr3_nt: TGCAGTGTAAACAATGAGCAGTTCTTC
clone_size: -
j_call: TRBJ2-1
v_call: TRBV20-1
cdr3_length: 9
d_call: -